The source of this TCR beta chain is a study of shared clonotypes between healthy human individuals. This clone was found once. Trimming left V 10 bases short and J 5 bases short, with 20 bases between. Germline values: CDR1 MNHNS, CDR2 SASEGT. The CDR3 runs 15 residues. In the sorted-subset replicate PCRs, approximately 200 ng DNA, roughly 30,000 T cell genomes, was used. The protocol was immunoSEQ multiplex PCR, while the TCRdb copy is restricted to in-frame clones and leaves out a portion. There are roughly 2 million clones in the sample; roughly 95% occur only once, and around 0.13% lies in the top ten.

The V call is TRBV6-1, the J call TRBJ2-2; D is perhaps TRBD1 or TRBD2 (6 bases each). The TCR was taken from a man between 18 and 29 years old in good health. Sequenced material: naive CD4+ T cells sorted from blood. Described subset: CD45RA+ positively selected. The CDR3 region has the DNA TGTGCCACCCTCGAGGGGGGCTTCTGGACCGGGGAGCTGTTTTTT. Translated: CATLEGGFWTGELFF.